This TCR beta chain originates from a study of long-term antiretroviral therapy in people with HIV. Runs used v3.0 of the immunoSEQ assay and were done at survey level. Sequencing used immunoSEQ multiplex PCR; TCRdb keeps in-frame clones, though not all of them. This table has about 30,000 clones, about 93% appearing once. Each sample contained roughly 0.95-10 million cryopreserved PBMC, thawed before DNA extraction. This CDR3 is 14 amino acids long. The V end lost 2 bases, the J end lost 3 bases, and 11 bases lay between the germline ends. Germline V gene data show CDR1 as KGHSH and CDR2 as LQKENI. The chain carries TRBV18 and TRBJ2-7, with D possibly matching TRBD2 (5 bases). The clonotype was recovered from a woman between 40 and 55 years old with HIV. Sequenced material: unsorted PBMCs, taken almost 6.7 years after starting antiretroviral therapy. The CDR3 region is CASSPSEGHYEQYF. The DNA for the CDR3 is TGTGCCAGCTCACCATCTGAGGGTCACTACGAGCAGTACTTC.